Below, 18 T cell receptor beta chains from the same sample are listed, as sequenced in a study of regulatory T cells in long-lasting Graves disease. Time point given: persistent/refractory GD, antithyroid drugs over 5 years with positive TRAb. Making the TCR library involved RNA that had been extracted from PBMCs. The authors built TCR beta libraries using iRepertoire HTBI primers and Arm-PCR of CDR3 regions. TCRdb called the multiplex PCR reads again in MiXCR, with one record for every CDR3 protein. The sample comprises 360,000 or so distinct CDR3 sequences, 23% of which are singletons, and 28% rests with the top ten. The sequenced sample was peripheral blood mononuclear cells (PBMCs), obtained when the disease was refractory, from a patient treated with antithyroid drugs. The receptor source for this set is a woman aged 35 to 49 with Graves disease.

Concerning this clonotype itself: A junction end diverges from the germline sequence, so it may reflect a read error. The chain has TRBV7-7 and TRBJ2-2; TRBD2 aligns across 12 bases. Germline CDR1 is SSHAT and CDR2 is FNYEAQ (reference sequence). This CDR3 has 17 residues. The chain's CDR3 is CASSLALAGGTGGELFF. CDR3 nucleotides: TGTGCTAGCAGCTTAGCACTAGCGGGAGGAACTGGCGGGGAGCTGTTTTTT.

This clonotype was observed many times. The CDR3 sequence is CASSLGGGLYEQYF. CDR3 sequence (DNA): TGTGCCAGCAGCTTAGGAGGCGGACTCTACGAGCAGTACTTC. The chain links TRBV7-2 to TRBJ2-7, with D possibly being TRBD2 (5 bases). Germline-derived CDR1 and CDR2 are SGHTA and FQGNSA. V was trimmed by 1 base and J by 3 bases, leaving 10 bases between them. The CDR3 extends over 14 amino acids. Supplemented by reference TRBV7-2 and TRBJ2-7, the full variable domain reads GAGVSQSPSNKVTEKGKDVELRCDPISGHTALYWYRQSLGQGLEFLIYFQGNSAPDKSGLPSDRFSAERTGGSVSTLTIQRTQQEDSAVYLCASSLGGGLYEQYFGPGTRLTVT.

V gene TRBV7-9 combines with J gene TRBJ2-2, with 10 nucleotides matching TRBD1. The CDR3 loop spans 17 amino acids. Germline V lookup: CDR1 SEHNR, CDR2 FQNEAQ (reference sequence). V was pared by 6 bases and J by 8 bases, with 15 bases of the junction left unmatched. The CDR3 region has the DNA TGTGCCAGCAGAGCGGACAGGGGGTATCCCTCCGGGGGGGAGCTGTTTTTT. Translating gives CASRADRGYPSGGELFF.

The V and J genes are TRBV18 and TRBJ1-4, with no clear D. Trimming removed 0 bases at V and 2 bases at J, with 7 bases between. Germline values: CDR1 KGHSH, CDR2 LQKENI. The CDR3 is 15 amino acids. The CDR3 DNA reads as TGTGCCAGCTCACCACCGGAGGACACTAATGAAAAACTGTTTTTT. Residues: CASSPPEDTNEKLFF. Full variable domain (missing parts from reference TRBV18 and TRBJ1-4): NAGVMQNPRHLVRRRGQEARLRCSPMKGHSHVYWYRQLPEEGLKFMVYLQKENIIDESGMPKERFSAEFPKEGPSILRIQQVVRGDSAAYFCASSPPEDTNEKLFFGSGTQLSVL.

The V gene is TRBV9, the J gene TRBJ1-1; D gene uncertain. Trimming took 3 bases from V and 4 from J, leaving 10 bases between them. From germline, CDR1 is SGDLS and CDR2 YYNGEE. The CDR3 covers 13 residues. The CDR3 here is CASSGAIGTEAFF. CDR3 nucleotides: TGTGCCAGCAGCGGTGCTATTGGCACTGAAGCTTTCTTT.

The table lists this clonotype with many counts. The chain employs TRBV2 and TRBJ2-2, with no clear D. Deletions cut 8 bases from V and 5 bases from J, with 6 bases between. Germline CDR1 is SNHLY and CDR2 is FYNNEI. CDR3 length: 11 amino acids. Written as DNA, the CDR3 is TGTGCCAGCTGGGCGACCGGGGAGCTGTTTTTT. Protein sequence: CASWATGELFF.

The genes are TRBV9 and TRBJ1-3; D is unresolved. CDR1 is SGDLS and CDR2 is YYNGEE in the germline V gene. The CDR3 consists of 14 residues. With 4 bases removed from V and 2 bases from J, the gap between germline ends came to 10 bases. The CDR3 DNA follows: TGTGCCAGCAGCCCCCGTAGGGCTGGAAACACCATATATTTT. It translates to CASSPRRAGNTIYF.

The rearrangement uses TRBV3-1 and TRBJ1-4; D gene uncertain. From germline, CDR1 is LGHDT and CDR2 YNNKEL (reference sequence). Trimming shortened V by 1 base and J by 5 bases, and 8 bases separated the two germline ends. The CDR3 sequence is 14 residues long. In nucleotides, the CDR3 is TGTGCCAGCAGCCAAGGGTTGTGGAATGAAAAACTGTTTTTT. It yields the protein CASSQGLWNEKLFF.

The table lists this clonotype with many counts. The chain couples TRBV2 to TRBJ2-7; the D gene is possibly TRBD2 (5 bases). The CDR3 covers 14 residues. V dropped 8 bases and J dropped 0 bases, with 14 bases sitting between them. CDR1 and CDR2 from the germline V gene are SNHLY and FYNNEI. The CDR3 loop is CASRVDYHSYEQYF. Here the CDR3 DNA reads TGTGCCAGCCGGGTCGACTACCACTCCTACGAGCAGTACTTC. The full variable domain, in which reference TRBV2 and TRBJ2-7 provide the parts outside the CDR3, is EPEVTQTPSHQVTQMGQEVILRCVPISNHLYFYWYRQILGQKVEFLVSFYNNEISEKSEIFDDQFSVERPDGSNFTLKIRSTKLEDSAMYFCASRVDYHSYEQYFGPGTRLTVT.

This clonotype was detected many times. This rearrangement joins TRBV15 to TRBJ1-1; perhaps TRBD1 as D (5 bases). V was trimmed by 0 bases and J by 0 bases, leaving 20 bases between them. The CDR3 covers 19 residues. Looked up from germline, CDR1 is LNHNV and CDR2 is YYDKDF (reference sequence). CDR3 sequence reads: CATSRDKGDGVYMNTEAFF. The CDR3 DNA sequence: TGTGCCACCAGCAGAGATAAAGGGGATGGGGTCTACATGAACACTGAAGCTTTCTTT.

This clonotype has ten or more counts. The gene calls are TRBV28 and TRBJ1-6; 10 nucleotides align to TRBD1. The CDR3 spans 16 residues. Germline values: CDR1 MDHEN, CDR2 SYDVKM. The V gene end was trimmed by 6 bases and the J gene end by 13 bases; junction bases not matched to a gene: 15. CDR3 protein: CASSLGRDRGPLPLHF. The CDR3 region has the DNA TGTGCCAGCAGCCTTGGAAGAGACAGGGGGCCCTTGCCCCTCCACTTT.

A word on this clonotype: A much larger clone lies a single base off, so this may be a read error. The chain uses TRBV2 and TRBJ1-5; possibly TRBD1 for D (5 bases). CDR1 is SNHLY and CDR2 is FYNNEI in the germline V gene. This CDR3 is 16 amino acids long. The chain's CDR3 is CAGSEASGKRNQPQHF. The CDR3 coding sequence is TGTGCCGGCAGTGAAGCGTCAGGGAAGAGGAATCAGCCCCAGCATTTT.

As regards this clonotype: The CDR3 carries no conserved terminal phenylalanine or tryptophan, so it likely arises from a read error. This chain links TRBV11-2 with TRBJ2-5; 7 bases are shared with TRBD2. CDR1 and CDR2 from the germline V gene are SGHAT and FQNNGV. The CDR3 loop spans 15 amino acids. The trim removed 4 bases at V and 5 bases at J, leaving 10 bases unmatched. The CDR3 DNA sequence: TGTGCCAGCAGCTCCCCGGGGACTATTCGGGAGACCCAGTACCTC. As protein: CASSSPGTIRETQYL.

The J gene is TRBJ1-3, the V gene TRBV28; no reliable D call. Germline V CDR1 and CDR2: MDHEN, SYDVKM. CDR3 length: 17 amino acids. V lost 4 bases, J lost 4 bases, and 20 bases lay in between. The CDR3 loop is CASSSGTHLIRGNTIYF. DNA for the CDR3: TGTGCCAGCAGTTCCGGAACGCACCTCATCAGGGGAAACACCATATATTTT. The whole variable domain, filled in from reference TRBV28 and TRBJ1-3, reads DVKVTQSSRYLVKRTGEKVFLECVQDMDHENMFWYRQDPGLGLRLIYFSYDVKMKEKGDIPEGYSVSREKKERFSLILESASTNQTSMYLCASSSGTHLIRGNTIYFGEGSWLTVV.

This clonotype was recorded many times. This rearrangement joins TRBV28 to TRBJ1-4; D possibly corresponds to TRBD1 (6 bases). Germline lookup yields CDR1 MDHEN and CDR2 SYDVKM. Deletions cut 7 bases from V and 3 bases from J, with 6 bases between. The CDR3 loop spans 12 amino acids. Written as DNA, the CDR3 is TGTGCCAGCAAGGGGGCTAATGAAAAACTGTTTTTT. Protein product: CASKGANEKLFF.

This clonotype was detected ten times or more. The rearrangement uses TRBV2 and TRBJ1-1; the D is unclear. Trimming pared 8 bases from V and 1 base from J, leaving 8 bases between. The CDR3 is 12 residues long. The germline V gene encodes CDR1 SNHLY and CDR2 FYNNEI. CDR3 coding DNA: TGTGCCAGCGCTTTGGGGAACACTGAAGCTTTCTTT. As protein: CASALGNTEAFF.

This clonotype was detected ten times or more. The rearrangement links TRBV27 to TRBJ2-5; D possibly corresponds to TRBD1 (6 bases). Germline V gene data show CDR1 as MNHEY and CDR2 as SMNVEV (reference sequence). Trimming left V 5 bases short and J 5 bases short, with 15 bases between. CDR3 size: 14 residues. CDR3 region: CASSVTGEVETQYF. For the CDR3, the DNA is TGTGCCAGCAGTGTGACAGGAGAAGTGGAGACCCAGTACTTC.

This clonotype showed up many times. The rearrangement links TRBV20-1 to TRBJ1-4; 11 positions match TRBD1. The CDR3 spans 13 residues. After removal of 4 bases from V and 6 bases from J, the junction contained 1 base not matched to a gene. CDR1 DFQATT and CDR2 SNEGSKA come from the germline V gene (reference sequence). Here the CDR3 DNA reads TGCAGTGCTACGGGACAGGGGGATGAAAAACTGTTTTTT. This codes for CSATGQGDEKLFF.